A single sample is the source of the 29 T cell receptor beta chains below, sequenced in a study of CD8 T cells in Susac syndrome. After extraction with the RNeasy kit, 0.5 to 1 ug of the RNA was reverse transcribed using random hexamers. MiXCR, run by TCRdb on the immunoSEQ multiplex PCR reads, gives a single entry per CDR3 protein. This table has approximately 150,000 distinct CDR3 sequences, 93% appearing once. Source material: CD4+ T cells from PBMCs. Receptors originate from a human donor in good health.

This sequence joins TRBV5-4 and TRBJ2-5; 14 bases align to TRBD2. The CDR3 loop spans 16 amino acids. With V trimmed by 3 bases and J by 4 bases, 5 bases remained unmatched. CDR1 is SGHNT, CDR2 YYREEE, per germline (reference sequence). The CDR3 DNA sequence: TGTGCCAGCAGCTCTTCGACTAGCGGGGGGGGAGAGACCCAGTACTTC. It is translated as CASSSSTSGGGETQYF.

This clonotype is a singleton in its sample. V usage is TRBV6-2 or TRBV6-3 and J usage is TRBJ2-1; D possibly corresponds to TRBD2 (6 bases). This CDR3 comprises 14 residues. Trimming pared 6 bases from V and 3 bases from J, leaving 12 bases between. Per the germline V gene, CDR1 is MNHEY and CDR2 is SVGEGT. For the CDR3, the DNA is TGTGCCAGCAGCCCAGGGACTTACTACAATGAGCAGTTCTTC. Translated, it gives CASSPGTYYNEQFF.

The V gene is TRBV7-2, the J gene TRBJ1-2, with 7 bases matching TRBD1. The germline gives CDR1 SGHTA, CDR2 FQGNSA. This CDR3 is 13 amino acids long. With 4 bases clipped from V and 4 bases from J, the junction kept 3 bases outside the gene matches. The CDR3 DNA reads TGTGCCAGCAGCTCACAGGGGCGCTATGGCTACACCTTC. Its translation is CASSSQGRYGYTF.

Comment on this clonotype: The junction departs from the called germline gene at one end, perhaps through a read error. The rearrangement links TRBV3-1 to TRBJ1-5; D is unresolved. CDR3 length: 13 residues. Per germline, CDR1 LGHDT and CDR2 YNNKEL (reference sequence). In nucleotides, the CDR3 is TGTGCCTCTGGGATGTTTAGCAGTCAGCCCCAGCATTTT. Its protein product is CASGMFSSQPQHF.

The V and J genes are TRBV19 and TRBJ2-2; 9 bases fit TRBD1. CDR3 length: 14 amino acids. V was clipped by 7 bases and J by 5 bases; unmatched bases: 5. Germline V CDR1 and CDR2: LNHDA, SQIVND (reference sequence). CDR3: CASIQTGGTGELFF. The CDR3 DNA sequence: TGTGCCAGTATACAGACAGGGGGAACCGGGGAGCTGTTTTTT.

The J gene is TRBJ2-7, the V gene TRBV18, with TRBD1 matching over 8 bases. Losses at the gene ends were 6 bases for V and 7 bases for J; bases not matched to a gene: 8. The CDR3 is 13 residues long. Germline V lookup: CDR1 KGHSH, CDR2 LQKENI. This CDR3 is CASSLVDRGEQYF. The DNA of the CDR3 is TGTGCCAGCTCCCTAGTTGACAGGGGAGAGCAGTACTTC.

The chain employs TRBV5-1 and TRBJ1-4, with D unresolved. With 6 bases removed from V and 3 bases from J, the gap between germline ends came to 12 bases. This CDR3 comprises 14 residues. Germline CDR1 is SGHRS and CDR2 is YFSETQ. CDR3 region: CASTPGAANEKLFF. The DNA of the CDR3 is TGCGCCAGCACACCGGGAGCCGCTAATGAAAAACTGTTTTTT.

The gene calls are TRBV5-1 and TRBJ1-5, with 7 bases fitting TRBD1. V lost 5 bases, J lost 0 bases, and 5 bases stayed unmatched. Germline loops: CDR1 SGHRS, CDR2 YFSETQ. The CDR3 is made up of 15 amino acids. In nucleotides, the CDR3 is TGCGCCAGCAGAAGGACAGGCGATAGCAATCAGCCCCAGCATTTT. Residues: CASRRTGDSNQPQHF.

This chain joins TRBV29-1 and TRBJ1-4; D gene ambiguous. Germline lookup yields CDR1 SQVTM and CDR2 ANQGSEA. Between the trimmed V and J ends, which lost 6 bases and 3 bases, there was a span of 17 bases. This CDR3 region has 15 residues. In DNA, the CDR3 is TGCAGCGTGGCAATGGGGATAGCGGCTAATGAAAAACTGTTTTTT. This translates into CSVAMGIAANEKLFF. The full variable domain, rest sourced from reference TRBV29-1 and TRBJ1-4, is SAVISQKPSRDICQRGTSLTIQCQVDSQVTMMFWYRQQPGQSLTLIATANQGSEATYESGFVIDKFPISRPNLTFSTLTVSNMSPEDSSIYLCSVAMGIAANEKLFFGSGTQLSVL.

V gene TRBV7-2 combines with J gene TRBJ1-6; 8 nucleotides agree with TRBD1. The CDR3 has 15 residues. CDR1 and CDR2 (germline): SGHTA, FQGNSA. The J segment lost 10 bases and the V segment lost 1 base, leaving 6 bases of the junction unmatched. CDR3 bases: TGTGCCAGCAGCTTAGGCAGGGGGCGCTTGTCACCCCTCCACTTT. It translates to CASSLGRGRLSPLHF.

This clonotype showed up just a few times. J is TRBJ2-4 and V is TRBV7-2; TRBD2 matches 8 bases. CDR1 is SGHTA, CDR2 FQGNSA, per germline. The CDR3 length is 15 residues. J lost 9 bases, V lost 5 bases, and 12 bases had no gene match. The CDR3 nucleotides are TGTGCCAGCAGCGAAATACCGGGGGGGCAGGTCATTCAGTACTTC. Its protein product is CASSEIPGGQVIQYF.

The J gene is TRBJ1-6, the V gene TRBV6-6, with 7 bases matching TRBD1. CDR1 and CDR2 from the germline V gene are MNHNY and SVGAGI (reference sequence). The CDR3 runs 14 residues. The V segment lost 7 bases and the J segment 5 bases; nucleotides outside the gene matches: 5. This CDR3 reads CASMEGTDNSPLHF. The DNA of the CDR3 is TGTGCCAGCATGGAAGGGACAGATAATTCACCCCTCCACTTT.

The chain recombines TRBV5-6 with TRBJ2-2; D not resolved. CDR3 length: 17 amino acids. Germline V lookup: CDR1 SGHDT, CDR2 YYEEEE. Trimming took 4 bases from V and 1 from J, leaving 17 bases between them. The CDR3 coding sequence is TGTGCCAGCAGCCATGGACCTAATTCCGGGAACACCGGGGAGCTGTTTTTT. It encodes CASSHGPNSGNTGELFF. The full variable domain, completed using reference TRBV5-6 and TRBJ2-2, is DAGVTQSPTHLIKTRGQQVTLRCSPKSGHDTVSWYQQALGQGPQFIFQYYEEEERQRGNFPDRFSGHQFPNYSSELNVNALLLGDSALYLCASSHGPNSGNTGELFFGEGSRLTVL.

The chain is built from TRBV5-4 and TRBJ1-2; D is unclear. Deletions cut 4 bases from V and 2 bases from J, with 12 bases between. Germline assignment: CDR1 SGHNT and CDR2 YYREEE (reference sequence). This CDR3 comprises 14 residues. In nucleotides, the CDR3 is TGTGCCAGCAGCCCCTATGGCAGCAACTATGGCTACACCTTC. It translates to CASSPYGSNYGYTF.

The chain recombines TRBV4-1 with TRBJ2-3; no reliable D call. Germline V lookup: CDR1 MGHRA, CDR2 YSYEKL. Trimming removed 1 base from V and 4 bases from J, with 12 bases in between. The CDR3 length is 15 residues. As DNA, the CDR3 is TGCGCCAGCAGCCAAGCCCGGGCATCGGCAGATACGCAGTATTTT. Protein sequence: CASSQARASADTQYF.

The CDR3 reads CSAPDTYTDTQYF. The DNA for the CDR3 is TGCAGTGCGCCGGACACTTACACAGATACGCAGTATTTT. This sequence joins TRBV20-1 and TRBJ2-3; tentative D call: TRBD1 (5 bases). Germline V gene data show CDR1 as DFQATT and CDR2 as SNEGSKA (reference sequence). Trimming removed 6 bases at V and 2 bases at J, with 12 bases between. The CDR3 covers 13 residues.

This chain connects TRBV5-1 to TRBJ1-1, with D possibly being TRBD1 (5 bases). There are 14 residues in the CDR3. CDR1 is SGHRS, CDR2 YFSETQ, per germline. With 2 bases removed from V and 1 base from J, the gap between germline ends came to 9 bases. The CDR3 region has the DNA TGCGCCAGCAGCTTCCAAACAGGGAACACTGAAGCTTTCTTT. This translates into CASSFQTGNTEAFF.

This clonotype has just one count. The rearrangement joins TRBV7-9 to TRBJ2-1, with no clear D. Germline V CDR1 and CDR2: SEHNR, FQNEAQ (reference sequence). This CDR3 is 12 amino acids long. V lost 2 bases, J lost 6 bases, and 5 bases lay in between. The CDR3 bases are TGTGCCAGCAGCTTAAAATTCAATGAGCAGTTCTTC. It codes for CASSLKFNEQFF. Based on the CDR3 plus reference TRBV7-9 and TRBJ2-1, the full variable domain is DTGVSQNPRHKITKRGQNVTFRCDPISEHNRLYWYRQTLGQGPEFLTYFQNEAQLEKSRLLSDRFSAERPKGSFSTLEIQRTEQGDSAMYLCASSLKFNEQFFGPGTRLTVL.

The genes are TRBV7-9 and TRBJ1-1; 7 bases map to TRBD1. Unmatched junction bases numbered 11, after V lost 5 bases and J lost 11 bases. The V gene's germline CDR1 is SEHNR and CDR2 FQNEAQ (reference sequence). The CDR3 is made up of 13 amino acids. CDR3 DNA: TGTGCCAGCAGCCTCGGACAGGCCCCTGGGGCTTTCTTT. It codes for CASSLGQAPGAFF.

The chain recombines TRBV29-1 with TRBJ2-2, with D unclear. CDR1 and CDR2 (germline): SQVTM, ANQGSEA. Trimming removed 5 bases at V and 5 bases at J, with 12 bases between. The CDR3 has 13 residues. CDR3 nucleotides: TGCAGCGTTAAATTAGCTGGGACCGGGGAGCTGTTTTTT. Protein product: CSVKLAGTGELFF.

The CDR3 spells CASSPPLGPDTQYF. CDR3 coding DNA: TGTGCCAGCAGCCCTCCTTTGGGCCCTGATACGCAGTATTTT. The chain uses TRBV3-1 and TRBJ2-3, with unresolved D. V was cut by 4 bases and J by 6 bases, with 14 bases left in between. Germline CDR1 and CDR2: LGHDT and YNNKEL (reference sequence). The CDR3 consists of 14 residues.

V gene TRBV20-1 combines with J gene TRBJ1-1; D is unclear. Trimming pared 5 bases from V and 11 bases from J, leaving 15 bases between. This CDR3 comprises 11 residues. Per germline, CDR1 DFQATT and CDR2 SNEGSKA (reference sequence). The chain's CDR3 is CSAGGGLGAFF. CDR3 nucleotides: TGCAGTGCTGGAGGAGGGTTGGGGGCTTTCTTT.

Turning to this clonotype: At one of its ends the junction is not consistent with the germline gene, which may arise from a read error. The V call is TRBV5-1, the J call TRBJ1-6; D is ambiguous. The CDR3 consists of 17 residues. CDR1 and CDR2 (germline): SGHRS, YFSETQ. The CDR3 reads CASSLAVGPGDSSPLHF. The CDR3 bases are TGCGCCAGCAGTTTGGCCGTTGGACCGGGAGATAGTTCACCCCTCCACTTT.

The chain is built from TRBV29-1 and TRBJ2-5, with 7 bases matching TRBD2. Per germline, CDR1 SQVTM and CDR2 ANQGSEA. The CDR3 covers 17 residues. After removal of 0 bases from V and 1 base from J, the junction contained 11 bases not matched to a gene. CDR3 DNA: TGCAGCGTTGAAGATTTTGCCCCGTGGGGGGGCCAAGAGACCCAGTACTTC. Amino acids: CSVEDFAPWGGQETQYF.

The chain carries TRBV30 and TRBJ2-2, with a tentative D call TRBD2 (5 bases). Per germline, CDR1 GTSNPN and CDR2 SVGIG (reference sequence). This CDR3 is 13 amino acids long. With 0 bases removed from V and 7 bases from J, the gap between germline ends came to 9 bases. The CDR3 region is CAWSVLGGGELFF. In DNA form, the CDR3 reads TGTGCCTGGAGTGTACTAGGCGGCGGGGAGCTGTTTTTT.

The rearrangement uses TRBV29-1 and TRBJ1-6, with D tentatively TRBD1 (5 bases). CDR1 and CDR2 from the germline V gene are SQVTM and ANQGSEA. This CDR3 spans 13 amino acids. The V end was cut by 4 bases, the J end by 8 bases, with 12 bases between. The CDR3 protein is CSVGAGQDSPLHF. The CDR3 DNA is TGCAGCGTTGGTGCAGGGCAGGATTCACCCCTCCACTTT.

The chain links TRBV29-1 to TRBJ2-3, with D possibly TRBD1 on 6 matching bases. V lost 3 bases to trimming and J lost 4 bases, with 14 bases between them. CDR1 and CDR2 (germline): SQVTM, ANQGSEA. The CDR3 has 14 residues. The CDR3 DNA follows: TGCAGCGTTGACCTGGGGGCCGAGGCAGATACGCAGTATTTT. Its protein is CSVDLGAEADTQYF.

V and J are TRBV9 and TRBJ1-6; weak D call: TRBD1 (5 bases). The germline V and J ends were trimmed by 0 bases and 15 bases, with 16 bases remaining between them. In germline, CDR1 is SGDLS, CDR2 YYNGEE. The CDR3 is 14 residues long. The CDR3 sequence is CASSVGPGVLSLHF. DNA of the CDR3: TGTGCCAGCAGCGTAGGTCCGGGGGTGTTAAGCCTCCACTTT.

The chain links TRBV29-1 to TRBJ2-5; unclear D gene. From germline, CDR1 is SQVTM and CDR2 ANQGSEA. The CDR3 spans 13 residues. The V gene lost 6 bases and the J gene lost 5 bases, with 16 bases spanning the gap. DNA of the CDR3: TGCAGCGTCCTGGGCCCCGGCGGCGAGACCCAGTACTTC. The encoded protein is CSVLGPGGETQYF.